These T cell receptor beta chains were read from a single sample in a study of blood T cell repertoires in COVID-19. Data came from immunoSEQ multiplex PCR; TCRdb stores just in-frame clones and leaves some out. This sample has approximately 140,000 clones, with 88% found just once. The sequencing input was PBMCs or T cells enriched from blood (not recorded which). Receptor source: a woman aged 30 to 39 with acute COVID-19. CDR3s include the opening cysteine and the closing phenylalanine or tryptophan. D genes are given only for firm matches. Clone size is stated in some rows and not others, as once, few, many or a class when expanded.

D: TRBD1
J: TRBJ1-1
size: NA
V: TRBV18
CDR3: CASSSLSLQGADTEAFF
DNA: TGTGCCAGCTCATCACTTTCGTTACAGGGGGCCGACACTGAAGCTTTCTTT

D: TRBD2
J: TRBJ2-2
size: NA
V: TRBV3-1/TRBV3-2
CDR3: CASSPNLGLASRWVGELFF
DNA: TGTGCCAGCAGCCCGAACCTGGGACTAGCGTCGAGATGGGTCGGGGAGCTGTTTTTT

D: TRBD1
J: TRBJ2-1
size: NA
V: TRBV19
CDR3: CASADRAEQFF
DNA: TGTGCCAGTGCGGACAGGGCCGAGCAGTTCTTC

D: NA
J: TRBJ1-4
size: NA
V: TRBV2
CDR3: CASRTGRATNEKLFF
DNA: TGTGCCAGCAGGACAGGCCGTGCAACTAATGAAAAACTGTTTTTT

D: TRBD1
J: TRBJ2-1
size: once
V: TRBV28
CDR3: CASSLTGEVGQFF
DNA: TGTGCCAGCAGTTTAACAGGGGAAGTCGGGCAGTTCTTC

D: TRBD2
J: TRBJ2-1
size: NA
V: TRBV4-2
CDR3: CASSQTLAGTYNEQFF
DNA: TGTGCCAGCAGCCAAACTCTAGCGGGGACCTACAATGAGCAGTTCTTC

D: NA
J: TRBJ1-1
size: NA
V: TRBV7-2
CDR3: CASSLVPGVNTEAFF
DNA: TGTGCCAGCAGCTTAGTACCGGGGGTGAACACTGAAGCTTTCTTT

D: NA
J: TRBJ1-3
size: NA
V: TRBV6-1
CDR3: CASSEALGSSGNTIYF
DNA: TGTGCCAGCAGTGAAGCGCTTGGCAGCTCTGGAAACACCATATATTTT

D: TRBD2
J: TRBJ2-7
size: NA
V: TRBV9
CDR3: CASSGGLAGDYEQYF
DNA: TGTGCCAGCAGCGGCGGACTAGCGGGAGACTACGAGCAGTACTTC

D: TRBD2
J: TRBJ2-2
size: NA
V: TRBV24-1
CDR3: CATSDFGTSGSGELFF
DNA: TGTGCCACCAGTGATTTCGGGACTAGCGGGAGTGGGGAGCTGTTTTTT

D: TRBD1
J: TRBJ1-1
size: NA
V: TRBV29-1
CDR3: CSVRGSLTGGTEAFF
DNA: TGCAGCGTGAGGGGGAGCCTGACAGGGGGCACTGAAGCTTTCTTT

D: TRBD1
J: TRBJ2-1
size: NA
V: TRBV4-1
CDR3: CASSQAGTGINEQFF
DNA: TGCGCCAGCAGCCAAGCTGGGACAGGGATAAATGAGCAGTTCTTC

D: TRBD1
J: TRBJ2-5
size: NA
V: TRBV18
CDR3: CASSGRDRAETQYF
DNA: TGTGCCAGCTCAGGGCGGGACAGGGCAGAGACCCAGTACTTC

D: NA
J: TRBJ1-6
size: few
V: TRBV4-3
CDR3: CASSQDRGAYYNSPLHF
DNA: TGCGCCAGCAGCCAAGACCGCGGGGCCTACTATAATTCACCCCTCCACTTT

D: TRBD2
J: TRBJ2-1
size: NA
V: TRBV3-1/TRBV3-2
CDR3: CASSLSSGAGNEQFF
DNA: TGTGCCAGCAGCCTTTCTAGCGGGGCGGGCAATGAGCAGTTCTTC

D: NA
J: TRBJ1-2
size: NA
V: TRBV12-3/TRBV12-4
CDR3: CASSPRQNYGYTF
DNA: TGTGCCAGCAGTCCCCGACAGAACTATGGCTACACCTTC

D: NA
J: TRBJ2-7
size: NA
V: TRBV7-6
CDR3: CASSGQVNSEQYF
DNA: TGTGCCAGCAGCGGCCAGGTCAACAGCGAGCAGTACTTC

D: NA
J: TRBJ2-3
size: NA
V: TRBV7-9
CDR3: CASSSDWRNTQYF
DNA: TGTGCCAGCAGCTCGGACTGGAGGAATACGCAGTATTTT

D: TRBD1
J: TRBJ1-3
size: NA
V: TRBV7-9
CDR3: CASSLGDRDSGNTIYF
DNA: TGTGCCAGCAGCTTGGGGGACAGAGACTCTGGAAACACCATATATTTT

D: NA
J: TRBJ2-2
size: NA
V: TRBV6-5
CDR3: CASSYEAGELFF
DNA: TGTGCCAGCAGTTATGAGGCCGGGGAGCTGTTTTTT

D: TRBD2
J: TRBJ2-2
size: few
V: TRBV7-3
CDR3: CASSLTREGGELFF
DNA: TGTGCCAGCAGCTTAACGCGGGAGGGCGGGGAGCTGTTTTTT

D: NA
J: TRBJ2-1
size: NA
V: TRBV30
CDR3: CAWSADGKAYNEQFF
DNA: TGTGCCTGGAGTGCGGACGGGAAGGCCTACAATGAGCAGTTCTTC

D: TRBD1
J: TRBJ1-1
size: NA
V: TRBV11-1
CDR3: CASSFGRGLSGTEAFF
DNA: TGTGCCAGCAGCTTCGGCAGGGGGCTAAGCGGCACTGAAGCTTTCTTT

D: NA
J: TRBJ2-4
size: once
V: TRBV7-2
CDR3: CASSLRLAGSLFGNIQYF
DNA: TGTGCCAGCAGCTTAAGATTGGCAGGAAGCCTTTTTGGAAACATTCAGTACTTC

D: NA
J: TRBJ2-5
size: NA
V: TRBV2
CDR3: CASSVQQLETQYF
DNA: TGTGCCAGCAGTGTCCAACAGTTAGAGACCCAGTACTTC

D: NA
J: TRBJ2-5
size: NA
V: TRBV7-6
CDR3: CASSLVGSGLGETQYF
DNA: TGTGCCAGCAGCTTAGTAGGGAGCGGGCTGGGGGAGACCCAGTACTTC

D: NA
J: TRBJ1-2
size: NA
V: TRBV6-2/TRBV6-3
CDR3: CASSMTPSYGYTF
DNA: TGTGCCAGCAGCATGACACCGAGCTATGGCTACACCTTC

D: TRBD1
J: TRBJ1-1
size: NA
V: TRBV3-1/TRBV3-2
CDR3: CASNLGQWSTEAFF
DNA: TGTGCCAGCAACCTGGGACAGTGGAGCACTGAAGCTTTCTTT

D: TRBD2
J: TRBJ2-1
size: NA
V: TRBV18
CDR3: CASSPFQRENNEQFF
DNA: TGTGCCAGCTCACCGTTCCAGCGGGAGAACAATGAGCAGTTCTTC

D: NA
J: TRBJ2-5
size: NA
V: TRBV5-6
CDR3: CASSRQVAQYF
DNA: TGTGCCAGCAGCCGACAGGTAGCCCAGTACTTC

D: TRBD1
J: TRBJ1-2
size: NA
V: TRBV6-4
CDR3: CASSDSTGHGYTF
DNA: TGTGCCAGCAGTGACTCGACAGGGCATGGCTACACCTTC

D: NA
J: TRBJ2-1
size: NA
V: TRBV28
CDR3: CASQALAISVPFF
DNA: TGTGCCAGCCAGGCGCTAGCGATATCAGTTCCGTTCTTC

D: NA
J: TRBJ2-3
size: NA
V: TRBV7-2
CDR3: CASSPSSGATDTQYF
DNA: TGTGCCAGCAGCCCGTCAAGCGGAGCCACAGATACGCAGTATTTT

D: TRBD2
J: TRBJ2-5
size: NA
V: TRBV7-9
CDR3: CASSFRRGEGRETQYF
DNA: TGTGCCAGCAGCTTTCGACGGGGGGAGGGCAGAGAGACCCAGTACTTC

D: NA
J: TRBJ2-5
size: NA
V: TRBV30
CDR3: CAWSPLGAGQYF
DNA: TGTGCCTGGAGCCCCCTGGGGGCTGGCCAGTACTTC

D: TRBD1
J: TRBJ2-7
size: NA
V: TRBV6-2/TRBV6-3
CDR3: CASSRPETGEGFYEQYF
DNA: TGTGCCAGCAGTCGCCCGGAAACAGGGGAAGGGTTCTACGAGCAGTACTTC

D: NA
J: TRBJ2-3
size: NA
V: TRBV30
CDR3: CAWSIDQTAQDTQYF
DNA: TGTGCCTGGAGTATCGATCAGACAGCCCAAGATACGCAGTATTTT

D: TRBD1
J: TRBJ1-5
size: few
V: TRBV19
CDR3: CASSIYGTVENQPQHF
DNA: TGTGCCAGTAGTATATACGGGACAGTAGAAAATCAGCCCCAGCATTTT

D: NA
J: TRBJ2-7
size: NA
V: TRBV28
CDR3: CASSLLPAGGSYEQYF
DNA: TGTGCCAGCAGTTTGCTTCCAGCGGGTGGCTCCTACGAGCAGTACTTC

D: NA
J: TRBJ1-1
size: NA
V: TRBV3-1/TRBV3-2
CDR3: CASSQGQSLRTEAFF
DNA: TGTGCCAGCAGCCAAGGACAGAGTCTGCGGACTGAAGCTTTCTTT

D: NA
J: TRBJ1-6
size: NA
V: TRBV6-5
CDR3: CASSYSLAGSPLHF
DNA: TGTGCCAGCAGTTACTCCCTAGCTGGTTCACCCCTCCACTTT

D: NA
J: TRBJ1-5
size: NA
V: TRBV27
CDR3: CASSLSTGFGYQPQHF
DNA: TGTGCCAGCAGTTTATCGACCGGGTTTGGGTATCAGCCCCAGCATTTT